The 4 T cell receptor beta chains presented below share a single source sample, sequenced in a study of blood T cell repertoires in COVID-19. Using immunoSEQ multiplex PCR, the repertoire was profiled, and TCRdb retains in-frame clones only, with some absent. The data show roughly 190,000 clones, with roughly 88% seen just once and roughly 6.2% held by the top ten. The specimen sequenced was peripheral blood. The receptor set was obtained from a woman between 40 and 55 years old who had recovered from COVID-19.

This sequence joins TRBV18 and TRBJ1-2, with 7 bases fitting TRBD1. There are 14 residues in the CDR3. V trimming: 3 bases; J trimming: 1 base; junction bases outside the gene matches: 2. Germline V CDR1 and CDR2: KGHSH, LQKENI. The DNA of the CDR3 is TGTGCCAGCTCACCCGGACAGGTTAACTATGGCTACACCTTC. It codes for CASSPGQVNYGYTF.

This chain joins TRBV6-2 or TRBV6-3 and TRBJ1-2; TRBD1 matches 8 bases. Germline V lookup: CDR1 MNHEY, CDR2 SVGEGT. The CDR3 totals 17 residues. V dropped 0 bases and J dropped 4; count of bases not matched to a gene: 10. CDR3 DNA: TGTGCCAGCAGTTACTCAATTTCAGGGGGCAAGAGCTATGGCTACACCTTC. Translation gives CASSYSISGGKSYGYTF.

This clone was observed a few times. The V gene is TRBV19, the J gene TRBJ1-2; the D gene is possibly TRBD1 (6 bases). The V gene lost 9 bases and the J gene lost 4 bases, with 24 bases spanning the gap. CDR1 and CDR2 from the germline V gene are LNHDA and SQIVND (reference sequence). The CDR3 contains 16 residues. The CDR3 sequence: CASCSGSETGIYGYTF. In DNA, the CDR3 is TGTGCCAGCTGTTCGGGGTCGGAGACAGGAATCTATGGCTACACCTTC.

The chain is built from TRBV2 and TRBJ2-7, with 7 bases matching TRBD1. This CDR3 contains 14 residues. With 11 bases clipped from V and 5 bases from J, the junction kept 15 bases outside the gene matches. Germline CDR1 SNHLY, CDR2 FYNNEI. In nucleotides, the CDR3 is TGTGCCGCAACATCGCGACAGGGACGAAACGAGCAGTACTTC. Translated, it gives CAATSRQGRNEQYF.